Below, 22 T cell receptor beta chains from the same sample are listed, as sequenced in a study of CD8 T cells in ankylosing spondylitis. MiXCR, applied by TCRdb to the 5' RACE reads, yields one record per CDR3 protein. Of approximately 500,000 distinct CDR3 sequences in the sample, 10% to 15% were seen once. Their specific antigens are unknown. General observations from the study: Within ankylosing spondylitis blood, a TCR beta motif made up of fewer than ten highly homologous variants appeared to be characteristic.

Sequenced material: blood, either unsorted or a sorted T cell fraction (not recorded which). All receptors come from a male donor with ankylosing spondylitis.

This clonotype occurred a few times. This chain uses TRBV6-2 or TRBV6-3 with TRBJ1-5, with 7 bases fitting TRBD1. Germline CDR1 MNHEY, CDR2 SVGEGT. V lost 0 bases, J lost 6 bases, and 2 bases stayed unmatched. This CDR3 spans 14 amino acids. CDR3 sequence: CASSYSGDSQPQHF. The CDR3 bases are TGTGCCAGCAGTTACTCAGGGGACAGTCAGCCCCAGCATTTT.

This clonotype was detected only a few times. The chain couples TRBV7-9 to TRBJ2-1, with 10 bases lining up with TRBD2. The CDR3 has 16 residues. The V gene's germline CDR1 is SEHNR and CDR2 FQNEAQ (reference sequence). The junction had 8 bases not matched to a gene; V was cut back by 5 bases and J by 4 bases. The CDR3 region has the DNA TGTGCCAGCAGCAGACCCGGGACTAGCGAATACAATGAGCAGTTCTTC. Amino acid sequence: CASSRPGTSEYNEQFF.

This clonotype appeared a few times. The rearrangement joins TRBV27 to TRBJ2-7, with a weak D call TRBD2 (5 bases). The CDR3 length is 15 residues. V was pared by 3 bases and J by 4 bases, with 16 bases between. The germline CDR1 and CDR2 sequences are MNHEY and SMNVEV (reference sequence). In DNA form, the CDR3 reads TGTGCCAGCAGTTTGGGGAGCGGAAACCTTTACGAGCAGTACTTC. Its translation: CASSLGSGNLYEQYF.

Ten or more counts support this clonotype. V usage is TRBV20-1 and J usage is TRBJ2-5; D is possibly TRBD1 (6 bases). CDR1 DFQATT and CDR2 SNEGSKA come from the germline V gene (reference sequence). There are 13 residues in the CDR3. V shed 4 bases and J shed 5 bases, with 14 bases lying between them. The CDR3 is CSAIHTGLETQYF. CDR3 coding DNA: TGCAGTGCTATACATACAGGGTTGGAGACCCAGTACTTC.

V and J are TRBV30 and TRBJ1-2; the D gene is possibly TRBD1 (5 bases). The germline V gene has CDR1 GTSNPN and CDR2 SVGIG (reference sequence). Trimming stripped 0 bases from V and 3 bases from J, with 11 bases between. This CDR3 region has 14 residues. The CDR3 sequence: CAWSVRGWYYGYTF. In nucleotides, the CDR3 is TGTGCCTGGAGTGTGAGGGGATGGTACTATGGCTACACCTTC.

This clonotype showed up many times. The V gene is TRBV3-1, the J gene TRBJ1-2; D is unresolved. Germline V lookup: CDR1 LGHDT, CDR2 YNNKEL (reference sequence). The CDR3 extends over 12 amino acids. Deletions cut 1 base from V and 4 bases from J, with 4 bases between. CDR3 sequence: CASSQASYGYTF. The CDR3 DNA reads TGTGCCAGCAGCCAAGCCAGCTATGGCTACACCTTC. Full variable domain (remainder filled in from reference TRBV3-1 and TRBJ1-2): DTAVSQTPKYLVTQMGNDKSIKCEQNLGHDTMYWYKQDSKKFLKIMFSYNNKELIINETVPNRFSPKSPDKAHLNLHINSLELGDSAVYFCASSQASYGYTFGSGTRLTVV.

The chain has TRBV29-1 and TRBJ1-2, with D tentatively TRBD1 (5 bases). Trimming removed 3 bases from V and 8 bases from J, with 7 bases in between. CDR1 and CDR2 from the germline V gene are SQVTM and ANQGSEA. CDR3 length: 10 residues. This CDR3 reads CSVDGGGYTF. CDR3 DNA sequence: TGCAGCGTTGACGGGGGAGGCTACACCTTC. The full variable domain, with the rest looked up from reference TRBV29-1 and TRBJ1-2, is SAVISQKPSRDICQRGTSLTIQCQVDSQVTMMFWYRQQPGQSLTLIATANQGSEATYESGFVIDKFPISRPNLTFSTLTVSNMSPEDSSIYLCSVDGGGYTFGSGTRLTVV.

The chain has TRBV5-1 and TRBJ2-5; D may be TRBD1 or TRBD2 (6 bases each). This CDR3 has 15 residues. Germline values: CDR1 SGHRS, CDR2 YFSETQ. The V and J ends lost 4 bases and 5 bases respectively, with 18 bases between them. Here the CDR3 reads CASSQHGGLGETQYF. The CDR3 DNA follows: TGCGCCAGCAGCCAACACGGGGGCTTGGGGGAGACCCAGTACTTC.

CDR3 region: CASSRQAPGAGNQPQHF. The CDR3 DNA reads TGTGCCAGCAGCCGACAGGCCCCGGGCGCGGGCAATCAGCCCCAGCATTTT. This chain connects TRBV7-9 to TRBJ1-5; D perhaps matches TRBD1 (6 bases). The V and J ends lost 5 bases and 2 bases respectively, with 19 bases between them. This CDR3 has 17 amino acids. CDR1 SEHNR and CDR2 FQNEAQ come from the germline V gene (reference sequence).

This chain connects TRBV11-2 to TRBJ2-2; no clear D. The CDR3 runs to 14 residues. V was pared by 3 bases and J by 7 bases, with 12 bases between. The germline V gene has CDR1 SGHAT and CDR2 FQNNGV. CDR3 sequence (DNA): TGTGCCAGCAGCTTCCTTTTTCGCGGCGGGGAGCTGTTTTTT. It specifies CASSFLFRGGELFF.

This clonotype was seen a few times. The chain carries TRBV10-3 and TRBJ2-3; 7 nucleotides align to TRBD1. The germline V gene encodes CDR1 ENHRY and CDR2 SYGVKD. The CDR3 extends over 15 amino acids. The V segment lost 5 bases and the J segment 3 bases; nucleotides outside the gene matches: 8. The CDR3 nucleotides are TGTGCCATCAGTTTTGACAGGGATGGTACAGATACGCAGTATTTT. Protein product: CAISFDRDGTDTQYF.

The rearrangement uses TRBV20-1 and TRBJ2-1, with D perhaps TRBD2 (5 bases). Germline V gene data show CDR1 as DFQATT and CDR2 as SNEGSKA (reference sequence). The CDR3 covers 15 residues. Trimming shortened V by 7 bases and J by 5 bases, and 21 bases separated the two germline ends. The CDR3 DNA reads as TGCAGTGTCCTACTTGCCGCGGGTCTAGACAATGAGCAGTTCTTC. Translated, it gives CSVLLAAGLDNEQFF.

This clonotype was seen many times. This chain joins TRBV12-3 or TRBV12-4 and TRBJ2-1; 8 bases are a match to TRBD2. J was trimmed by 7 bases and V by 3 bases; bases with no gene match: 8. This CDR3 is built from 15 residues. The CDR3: CASSFPSGSRNEQFF. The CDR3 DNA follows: TGTGCCAGCAGTTTCCCCAGCGGGAGCAGAAATGAGCAGTTCTTC.

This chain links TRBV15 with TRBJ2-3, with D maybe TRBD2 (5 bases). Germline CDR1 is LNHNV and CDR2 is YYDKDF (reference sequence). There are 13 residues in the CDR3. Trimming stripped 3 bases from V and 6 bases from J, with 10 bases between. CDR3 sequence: CATSSGLGDTQYF. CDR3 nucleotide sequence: TGTGCCACCAGCAGCGGACTTGGGGATACGCAGTATTTT.

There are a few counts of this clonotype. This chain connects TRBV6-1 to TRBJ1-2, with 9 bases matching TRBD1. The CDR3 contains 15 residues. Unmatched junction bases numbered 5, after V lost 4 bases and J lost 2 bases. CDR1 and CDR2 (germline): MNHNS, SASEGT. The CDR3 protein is CASSGGQGMNYGYTF. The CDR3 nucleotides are TGTGCCAGCAGTGGGGGACAGGGTATGAACTATGGCTACACCTTC.

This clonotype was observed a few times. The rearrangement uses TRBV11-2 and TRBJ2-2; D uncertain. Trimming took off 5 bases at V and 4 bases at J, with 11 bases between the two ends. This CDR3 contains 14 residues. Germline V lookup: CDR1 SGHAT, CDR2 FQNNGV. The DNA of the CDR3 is TGTGCCAGCAGCGTTAACCCAGGCACCGGGGAGCTGTTTTTT. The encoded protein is CASSVNPGTGELFF.

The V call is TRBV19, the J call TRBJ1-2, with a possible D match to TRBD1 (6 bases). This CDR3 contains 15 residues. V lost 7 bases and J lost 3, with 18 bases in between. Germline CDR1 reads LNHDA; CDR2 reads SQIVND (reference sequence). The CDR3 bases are TGTGCCAGTACTTCCTACTTGGCAGGGGACTATGGCTACACCTTC. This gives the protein CASTSYLAGDYGYTF.

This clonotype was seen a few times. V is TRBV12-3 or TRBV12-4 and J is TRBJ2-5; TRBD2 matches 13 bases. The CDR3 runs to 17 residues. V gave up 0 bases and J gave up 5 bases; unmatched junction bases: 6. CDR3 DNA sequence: TGTGCCAGCAGTTTAGCGCGACTAGCGGGAGGCGGGGAGACCCAGTACTTC. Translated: CASSLARLAGGGETQYF.

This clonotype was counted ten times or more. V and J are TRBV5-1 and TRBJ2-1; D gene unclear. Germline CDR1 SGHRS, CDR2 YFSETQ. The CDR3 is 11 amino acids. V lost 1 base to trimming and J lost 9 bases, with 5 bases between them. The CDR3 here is CASSLSGEQFF. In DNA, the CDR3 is TGCGCCAGCAGCTTGTCGGGTGAGCAGTTCTTC.

CDR3 sequence (DNA): TGTGCCAGCTCACCACCGGGACTAGTAAGACATTACAATGAGCAGTTCTTC. It is translated as CASSPPGLVRHYNEQFF. The chain recombines TRBV18 with TRBJ2-1, with 8 positions matching TRBD2. Unmatched junction bases numbered 8, after V lost 0 bases and J lost 4 bases. In germline, CDR1 is KGHSH, CDR2 LQKENI. The CDR3 consists of 17 residues.

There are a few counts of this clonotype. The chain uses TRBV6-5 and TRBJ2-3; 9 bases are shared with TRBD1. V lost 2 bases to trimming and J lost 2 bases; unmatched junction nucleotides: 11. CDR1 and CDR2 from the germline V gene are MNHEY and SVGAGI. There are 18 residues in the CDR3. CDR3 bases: TGTGCCAGCAGTTACCCCCACTCCCGGGACAGGGTCACAGATACGCAGTATTTT. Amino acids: CASSYPHSRDRVTDTQYF.

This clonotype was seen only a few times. The CDR3 coding sequence is TGTGCCAGCAGCCCTGGGGCAGCCACCTTAGGTTACACCTTC. It is translated as CASSPGAATLGYTF. This sequence joins TRBV5-5 and TRBJ1-2; possible D gene TRBD1, 5 bases. Trimming took off 4 bases at V and 11 bases at J, with 21 bases between the two ends. The CDR3 sequence is 14 residues long. Germline values: CDR1 SGHKS, CDR2 YYEKEE (reference sequence). The full variable domain, with the rest looked up from reference TRBV5-5 and TRBJ1-2, is DAGVTQSPTHLIKTRGQQVTLRCSPISGHKSVSWYQQVLGQGPQFIFQYYEKEERGRGNFPDRFSARQFPNYSSELNVNALLLGDSALYLCASSPGAATLGYTFGSGTRLTVV.